The 16 T cell receptor beta chains below come from one sample, sequenced in a study of patients and donors after allogeneic stem cell transplantation. TCRdb fed the RT-PCR reads into MiXCR, producing one record per CDR3 protein. In the table there are some 880,000 distinct CDR3 sequences, more than 15% of which are singletons. The specimen sequenced was blood, either unsorted or a sorted T cell fraction (not recorded which). Every receptor here comes from a human donor who was either an allogeneic HSCT recipient or a stem cell or donor lymphocyte infusion donor (not recorded which). It is not recorded whose cells these are; they may come from a transplant donor.

This clonotype came up a few times. V is TRBV9 and J is TRBJ1-6, with 10 nucleotides matching TRBD1. The CDR3 contains 17 residues. With 0 bases clipped from V and 8 bases from J, the junction kept 8 bases outside the gene matches. Germline V CDR1 and CDR2: SGDLS, YYNGEE. The CDR3 loop is CASSVDSGTGVDSPLHF. DNA of the CDR3: TGTGCCAGCAGCGTAGATTCAGGGACAGGGGTTGATTCACCCCTCCACTTT.

This sequence joins TRBV6-2 or TRBV6-3 and TRBJ1-5; 8 bases match TRBD1. V lost 10 bases, J lost 7 bases, and 15 bases stayed unmatched. The germline V gene has CDR1 MNHEY and CDR2 SVGEGT. The CDR3 consists of 15 residues. The CDR3 DNA is TGTGCCACCTGGACAGGGAGGGAAAGGGGACAGCCCCAGCATTTT. Translated: CATWTGRERGQPQHF.

This clonotype was seen a handful of times. This chain joins TRBV30 and TRBJ1-1; tentative D call: TRBD1 (5 bases). There are 13 residues in the CDR3. Germline CDR1 is GTSNPN and CDR2 is SVGIG (reference sequence). Trimming shortened V by 6 bases and J by 0 bases, and 11 bases separated the two germline ends. The CDR3 loop reads CACSGTLNTEAFF. CDR3 DNA: TGTGCCTGCTCGGGGACCCTGAACACTGAAGCTTTCTTT.

This clonotype has more than one count but fewer than ten. The chain employs TRBV12-3 or TRBV12-4 and TRBJ1-2; a weak D match, TRBD1 (5 bases). V was cut by 3 bases and J by 9 bases, with 11 bases left in between. This CDR3 comprises 12 residues. CDR3 bases: TGTGCCAGCAGTTTGGGGGGAGAGCGCTACACCTTC. Translated, it gives CASSLGGERYTF.

This clonotype has more than one count but fewer than ten. This chain links TRBV11-2 with TRBJ1-2, with TRBD1 matching over 9 bases. With 4 bases clipped from V and 3 bases from J, the junction kept 6 bases outside the gene matches. The CDR3 has 15 residues. The germline V gene encodes CDR1 SGHAT and CDR2 FQNNGV. The CDR3 loop reads CASSSYRGPDYGYTF. The CDR3 nucleotides read TGTGCCAGCAGCTCATACAGGGGGCCTGACTATGGCTACACCTTC.

This clonotype was seen ten or more times. Here the CDR3 DNA reads TGCGCCAGCAGCTCCGGGACAGAGGTCTATGGCTACACCTTC. It encodes CASSSGTEVYGYTF. The chain uses TRBV5-1 and TRBJ1-2, with 7 bases matching TRBD1. This CDR3 has 14 amino acids. Looked up from germline, CDR1 is SGHRS and CDR2 is YFSETQ. V shed 3 bases and J 4 bases; nucleotides not matched to a gene: 6.

The chain employs TRBV4-1 and TRBJ1-4; TRBD1 agrees at 8 bases. The V gene end was trimmed by 3 bases and the J gene end by 1 base; junction bases not matched to a gene: 13. This CDR3 spans 19 amino acids. Germline CDR1 and CDR2: MGHRA and YSYEKL. CDR3 sequence (DNA): TGCGCCAGCAGCCACTTCGGAAACAGGGGGGAAGAAACTAATGAAAAACTGTTTTTT. Amino acid sequence: CASSHFGNRGEETNEKLFF.

This clonotype was detected a few times. The chain has TRBV9 and TRBJ2-7; TRBD1 matches at 9 bases. The CDR3 is 16 amino acids. With V trimmed by 0 bases and J by 4 bases, 8 bases remained unmatched. The germline V gene has CDR1 SGDLS and CDR2 YYNGEE. CDR3 bases: TGTGCCAGCAGCGTAGGAGGGACAGGGAGTGGGTACGAGCAGTACTTC. Residues: CASSVGGTGSGYEQYF.

The chain carries TRBV11-1 and TRBJ1-2; D perhaps matches TRBD1 (6 bases). CDR3 length equals 20 residues. V lost 8 bases, J lost 1 base, and 32 bases lay in between. Looked up from germline, CDR1 is SGHAT and CDR2 is FQDESV (reference sequence). The CDR3 region is CASSLGLQGPDVGDNYGYTF. Written as DNA, the CDR3 is TGTGCCAGCTCACTTGGACTCCAGGGGCCGGATGTTGGAGATAACTATGGCTACACCTTC.

The V and J genes are TRBV5-1 and TRBJ2-7; a weak D match, TRBD1 (6 bases). This CDR3 contains 14 residues. Germline CDR1 is SGHRS and CDR2 is YFSETQ. The V end was cut by 0 bases, the J end by 5 bases, with 12 bases between. In DNA form, the CDR3 reads TGCGCCAGCAGCTTGGGCCAGGGGTGGGACGAGCAGTACTTC. This encodes CASSLGQGWDEQYF.

This chain connects TRBV5-4 to TRBJ1-5; a weak D match, TRBD1 (5 bases). The V end lost 1 base, the J end lost 5 bases, and 10 bases lay between the germline ends. The CDR3 has 14 amino acids. Germline lookup yields CDR1 SGHNT and CDR2 YYREEE (reference sequence). For the CDR3, the DNA is TGTGCCAGCAGCTTGCAGGGAGGGGATCAGCCCCAGCATTTT. Translating it yields CASSLQGGDQPQHF. Drawing the rest from reference TRBV5-4 and TRBJ1-5, the complete variable domain is ETGVTQSPTHLIKTRGQQVTLRCSSQSGHNTVSWYQQALGQGPQFIFQYYREEENGRGNFPPRFSGLQFPNYSSELNVNALELDDSALYLCASSLQGGDQPQHFGDGTRLSIL.

This clonotype was counted many times. This chain uses TRBV12-3 or TRBV12-4 with TRBJ1-2; D is undetermined. This CDR3 contains 9 residues. The V end lost 8 bases, the J end lost 14 bases, and 12 bases lay between the germline ends. The CDR3, as DNA: TGTGCCAGCGGTCCACTCGGTACCTTC. As protein: CASGPLGTF.

There are a few counts of this clonotype. The chain uses TRBV10-3 and TRBJ2-5; 10 bases are a match to TRBD1. V was clipped by 2 bases and J by 5 bases; unmatched bases: 8. Germline CDR1 is ENHRY and CDR2 is SYGVKD. The CDR3 runs 16 residues. CDR3 coding DNA: TGTGCCATCAGTGAGGGAGGACAGGGGGTGCGGGAGACCCAGTACTTC. This codes for CAISEGGQGVRETQYF.

The sample holds a few counts of this clonotype. The genes are TRBV18 and TRBJ2-6, with a tentative D call TRBD1 (6 bases). Between the trimmed V and J ends, which lost 4 bases and 4 bases, there was a span of 14 bases. This CDR3 region has 16 residues. Germline CDR1 and CDR2: KGHSH and LQKENI. Here the CDR3 DNA reads TGTGCCAGCTCACAGACAGGAGCAGGAGGGGCCAACGTCCTGACTTTC. Protein sequence: CASSQTGAGGANVLTF. Full variable domain (remainder filled in from reference TRBV18 and TRBJ2-6): NAGVMQNPRHLVRRRGQEARLRCSPMKGHSHVYWYRQLPEEGLKFMVYLQKENIIDESGMPKERFSAEFPKEGPSILRIQQVVRGDSAAYFCASSQTGAGGANVLTFGAGSRLTVL.

This clonotype occurred a few times. This sequence joins TRBV2 and TRBJ2-1, with D tentatively TRBD2 (8 bases). Germline V gene data show CDR1 as SNHLY and CDR2 as FYNNEI. V dropped 1 base and J dropped 3 bases, with 13 bases sitting between them. CDR3 length equals 16 residues. The CDR3: CASSEEGAGGYNEQFF. The CDR3 DNA reads TGTGCCAGCAGTGAAGAGGGGGCGGGGGGCTACAATGAGCAGTTCTTC.

About this clonotype: The missing conserved phenylalanine or tryptophan at the end of this CDR3 makes a read error likely. CDR3 coding DNA: TGTGCCAGCAGCCCACAGATCGGGGGTAACTATGGCTACACCTCC. Its protein is CASSPQIGGNYGYTS. V usage is TRBV7-3 and J usage is TRBJ1-2, with D perhaps matching TRBD1 (5 bases). Germline V gene data show CDR1 as SGHTA and CDR2 as FQGTGA. Trimming shortened V by 5 bases and J by 1 base, and 14 bases separated the two germline ends. This CDR3 comprises 15 residues.